What follows is one TCR beta chain and its context. Data came from immunoSEQ multiplex PCR; TCRdb stores just in-frame clones and leaves some out. The sample has 130,000 or so clones, roughly 92% seen once. The data stem from a study of control samples from healthy donors and cancer patients. CDR1 is SGHRS, CDR2 YFSETQ, per germline. J was trimmed by 7 bases and V by 4 bases; bases with no gene match: 7. This CDR3 spans 15 amino acids. The J gene is TRBJ2-1, the V gene TRBV5-1; TRBD2 matches at 11 bases. The sequence came from a man aged 18-30 years in good health. Sample: blood. The CDR3 DNA follows: TGCGCCAGCAGCAGTAGCGGGGGGGATTTTAATGAGCAGTTCTTC. The encoded protein is CASSSSGGDFNEQFF.